This TCR beta chain was sequenced in a study of beta chain features in type 1 diabetes. Study-level points and caveats: More deletions and fewer insertions at VDJ junctions were seen in type 1 diabetes patients. Shortening that was moderate but significant affected the TCRB CDR3s of Type 1 diabetes patients in all four CD4+ subsets.

Of the isolated RNA, all was reverse transcribed, and so the sequenced material was expressed TCRB transcripts. Only in-frame clones appear in the TCRdb table, and some are missing; sequencing was by immunoSEQ multiplex PCR. In the table there are about 160,000 clones, around 8.4% of which are singletons. V shed 8 bases and J shed 10 bases, with 17 bases lying between them. This CDR3 spans 12 amino acids. Germline V gene sequence: CDR1 MDHEN, CDR2 SYDVKM. Purity (above 98%) was reached by all sorted populations. To note about this clone: What it binds is not known.

The sample was central memory CD4+ T cells from blood. The clonotype was recovered from a woman in her late teens or twenties with type 1 diabetes. The rearrangement joins TRBV28 to TRBJ2-5; possible D gene TRBD2, 6 bases. The CDR3 bases are TGTGCCAGCTTGCCCAGGTCGGGGGACCAGTACTTC. Translation gives CASLPRSGDQYF.